This TCR beta chain was retrieved from a study of response to subunit inactivated influenza vaccine. TCRdb reprocessed the RT-PCR reads via MiXCR and lists one record per CDR3 protein. The repertoire holds some 500,000 distinct CDR3 sequences, with 10% to 15% as singletons. Germline V gives CDR1 SGHAT, CDR2 FQNNGV. V lost 2 bases and J lost 12, with 11 bases in between. CDR3 length equals 12 residues. This sequence originates from a man in his fifties or sixties who received an inactivated influenza vaccine. Sequencing was performed on PBMCs from blood, taken more than 35 days after vaccination. The chain is built from TRBV11-2 and TRBJ2-1; D may be TRBD1 or TRBD2 (5 bases each). CDR3 residues: CASSLTRDGQFF. As DNA, the CDR3 is TGTGCCAGCAGCTTAACCCGGGACGGGCAGTTCTTC. Together with reference TRBV11-2 and TRBJ2-1, the CDR3 gives the full variable domain: EAGVAQSPRYKIIEKRQSVAFWCNPISGHATLYWYQQILGQGPKLLIQFQNNGVVDDSQLPKDRFSAERLKGVDSTLKIQPAKLEDSAVYLCASSLTRDGQFFGPGTRLTVL.